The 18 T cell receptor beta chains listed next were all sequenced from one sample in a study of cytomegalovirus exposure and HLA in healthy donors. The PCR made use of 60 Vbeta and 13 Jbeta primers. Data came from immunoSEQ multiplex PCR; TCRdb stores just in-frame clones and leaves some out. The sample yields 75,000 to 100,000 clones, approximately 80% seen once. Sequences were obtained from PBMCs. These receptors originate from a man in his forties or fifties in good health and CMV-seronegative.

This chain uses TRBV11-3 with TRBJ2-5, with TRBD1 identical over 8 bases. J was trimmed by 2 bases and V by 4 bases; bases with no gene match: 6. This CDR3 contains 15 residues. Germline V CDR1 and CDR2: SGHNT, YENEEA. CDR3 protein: CASSSTGGTQETQYF. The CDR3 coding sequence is TGTGCCAGCAGCTCCACAGGGGGAACACAAGAGACCCAGTACTTC.

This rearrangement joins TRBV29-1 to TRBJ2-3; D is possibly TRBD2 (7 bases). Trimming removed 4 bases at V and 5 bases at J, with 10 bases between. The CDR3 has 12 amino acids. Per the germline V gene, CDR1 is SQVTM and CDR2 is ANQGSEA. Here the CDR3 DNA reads TGCAGCGTTGTAGGGGGGGGAGATACGCAGTATTTT. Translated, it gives CSVVGGGDTQYF.

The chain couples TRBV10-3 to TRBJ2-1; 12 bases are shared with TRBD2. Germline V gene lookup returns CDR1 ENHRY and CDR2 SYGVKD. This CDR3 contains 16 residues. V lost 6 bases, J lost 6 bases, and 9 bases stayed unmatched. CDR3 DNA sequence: TGTGCCATCAGATCTCCTAGCGGGGGGGCCGCCAATGAGCAGTTCTTC. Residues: CAIRSPSGGAANEQFF.

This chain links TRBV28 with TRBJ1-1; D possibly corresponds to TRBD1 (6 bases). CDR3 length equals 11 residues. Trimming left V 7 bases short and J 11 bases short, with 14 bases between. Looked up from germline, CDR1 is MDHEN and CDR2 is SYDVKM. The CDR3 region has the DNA TGTGCCAGCACAACAGGGAAAGTTGCTTTCTTT. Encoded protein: CASTTGKVAFF. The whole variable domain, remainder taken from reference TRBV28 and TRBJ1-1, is DVKVTQSSRYLVKRTGEKVFLECVQDMDHENMFWYRQDPGLGLRLIYFSYDVKMKEKGDIPEGYSVSREKKERFSLILESASTNQTSMYLCASTTGKVAFFGQGTRLTVV.

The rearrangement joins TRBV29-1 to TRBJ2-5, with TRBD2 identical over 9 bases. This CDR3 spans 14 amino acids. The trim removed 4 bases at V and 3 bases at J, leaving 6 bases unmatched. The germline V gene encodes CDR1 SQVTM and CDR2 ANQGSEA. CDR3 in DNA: TGCAGCGTTGTCGGTGCGGGGGGGAAAGAGACCCAGTACTTC. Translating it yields CSVVGAGGKETQYF.

The CDR3 sequence: CASSLASGSSYNEQFF. The CDR3 DNA reads as TGTGCCAGCAGCTTAGCGAGCGGGAGCTCCTACAATGAGCAGTTCTTC. V gene TRBV7-9 combines with J gene TRBJ2-1, with 8 bases identical to TRBD2. The ends lost 0 bases at V and 0 bases at J; junction bases unmatched: 1. The CDR3 runs to 16 residues. CDR1 and CDR2 from the germline V gene are SEHNR and FQNEAQ (reference sequence). Full variable domain (missing parts from reference TRBV7-9 and TRBJ2-1): DTGVSQNPRHKITKRGQNVTFRCDPISEHNRLYWYRQTLGQGPEFLTYFQNEAQLEKSRLLSDRFSAERPKGSFSTLEIQRTEQGDSAMYLCASSLASGSSYNEQFFGPGTRLTVL.

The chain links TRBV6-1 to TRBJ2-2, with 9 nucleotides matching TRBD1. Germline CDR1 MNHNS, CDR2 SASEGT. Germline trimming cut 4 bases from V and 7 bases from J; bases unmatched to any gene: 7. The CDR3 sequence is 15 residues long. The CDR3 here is CASSGPRQGVGELFF. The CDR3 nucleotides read TGTGCCAGCAGTGGTCCGAGACAGGGGGTCGGGGAGCTGTTTTTT.

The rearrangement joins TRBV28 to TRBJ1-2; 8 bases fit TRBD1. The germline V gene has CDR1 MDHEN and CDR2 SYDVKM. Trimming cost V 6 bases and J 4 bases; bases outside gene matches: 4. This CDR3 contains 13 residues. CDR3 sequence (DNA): TGTGCCAGCAGCGGACAGGGCCCCTATGGCTACACCTTC. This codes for CASSGQGPYGYTF.

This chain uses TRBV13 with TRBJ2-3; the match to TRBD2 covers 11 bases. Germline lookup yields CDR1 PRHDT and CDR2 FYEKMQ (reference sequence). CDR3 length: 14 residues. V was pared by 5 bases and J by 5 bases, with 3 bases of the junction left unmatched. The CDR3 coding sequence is TGTGCCAGCAGCACTAGCGGGGGAGAAGATACGCAGTATTTT. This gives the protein CASSTSGGEDTQYF. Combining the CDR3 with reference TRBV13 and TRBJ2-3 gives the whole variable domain AAGVIQSPRHLIKEKRETATLKCYPIPRHDTVYWYQQGPGQDPQFLISFYEKMQSDKGSIPDRFSAQQFSDYHSELNMSSLELGDSALYFCASSTSGGEDTQYFGPGTRLTVL.

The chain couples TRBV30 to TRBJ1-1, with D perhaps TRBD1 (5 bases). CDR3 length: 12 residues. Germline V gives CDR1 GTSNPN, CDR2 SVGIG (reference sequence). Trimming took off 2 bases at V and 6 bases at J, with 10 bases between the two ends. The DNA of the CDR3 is TGTGCCTGGAGTCTAGGGGCTGCTGAAGCTTTCTTT. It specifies CAWSLGAAEAFF.

In DNA, the CDR3 is TGTGCCAGCACTATGAACACCGGGGAGCTGTTTTTT. Its protein is CASTMNTGELFF. The rearrangement links TRBV6-1 to TRBJ2-2, with D unresolved. Trimming stripped 7 bases from V and 1 base from J, with 4 bases between. The CDR3 contains 12 residues. Germline V lookup: CDR1 MNHNS, CDR2 SASEGT.

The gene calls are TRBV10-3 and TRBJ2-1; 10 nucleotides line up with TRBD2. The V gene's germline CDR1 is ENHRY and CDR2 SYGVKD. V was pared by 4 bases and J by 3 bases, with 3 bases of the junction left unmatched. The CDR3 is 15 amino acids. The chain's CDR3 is CAISAGTSDYNEQFF. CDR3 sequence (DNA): TGTGCCATCAGTGCCGGGACTAGCGACTACAATGAGCAGTTCTTC.

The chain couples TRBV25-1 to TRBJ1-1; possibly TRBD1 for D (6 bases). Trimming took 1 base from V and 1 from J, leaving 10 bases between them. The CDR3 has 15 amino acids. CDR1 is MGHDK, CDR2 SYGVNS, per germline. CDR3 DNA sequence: TGTGCCAGCAGTGAATCCGCCAGGGGGAACACTGAAGCTTTCTTT. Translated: CASSESARGNTEAFF.

The CDR3 is CASTATGHYEQYF. The CDR3, as DNA: TGTGCCAGTACCGCGACAGGGCACTACGAGCAGTACTTC. The rearrangement joins TRBV19 to TRBJ2-7; the match to TRBD1 covers 7 bases. J was trimmed by 3 bases and V by 7 bases; bases with no gene match: 6. The germline V gene has CDR1 LNHDA and CDR2 SQIVND (reference sequence). This CDR3 spans 13 amino acids.

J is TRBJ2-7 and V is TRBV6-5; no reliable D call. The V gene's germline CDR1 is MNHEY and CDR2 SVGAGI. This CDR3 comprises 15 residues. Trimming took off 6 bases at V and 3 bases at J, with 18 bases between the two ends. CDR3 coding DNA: TGTGCCAGCAGCCCAGACTCCGGCAGCAGCTACGAGCAGTACTTC. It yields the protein CASSPDSGSSYEQYF.

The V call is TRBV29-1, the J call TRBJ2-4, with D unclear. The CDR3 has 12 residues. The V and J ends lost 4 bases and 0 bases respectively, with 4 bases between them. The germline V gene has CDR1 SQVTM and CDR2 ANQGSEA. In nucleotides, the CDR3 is TGCAGCGTTGTACTAGCCAAAAACATTCAGTACTTC. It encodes CSVVLAKNIQYF.

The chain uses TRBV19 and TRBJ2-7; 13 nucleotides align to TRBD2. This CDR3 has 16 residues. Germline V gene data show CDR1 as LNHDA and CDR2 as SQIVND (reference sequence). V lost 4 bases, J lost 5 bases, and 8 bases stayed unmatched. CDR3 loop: CASSTLLAGGKNEQYF. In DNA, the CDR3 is TGTGCCAGTAGTACCCTACTAGCGGGGGGGAAAAACGAGCAGTACTTC.

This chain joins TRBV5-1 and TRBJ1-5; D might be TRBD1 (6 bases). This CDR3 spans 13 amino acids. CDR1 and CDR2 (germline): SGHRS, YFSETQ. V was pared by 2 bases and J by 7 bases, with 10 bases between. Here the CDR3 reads CASSLQGRQPQHF. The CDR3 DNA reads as TGCGCCAGCAGCTTACAGGGCAGACAGCCCCAGCATTTT.